The 9 T cell receptor beta chains listed next were all sequenced from one sample in a study of T cell changes during pregnancy in multiple sclerosis. Libraries were prepared by immunoSEQ multiplex PCR; TCRdb keeps only in-frame clonotypes and omits some of them. The repertoire includes around 59,000 clones, about 92% of them detected once, and under 5% sits in the top ten. This specimen consisted of CD8+ T cells from peripheral blood mononuclear cells, obtained in the second trimester of pregnancy. Every receptor here comes from a female donor with multiple sclerosis, enrolled in a pregnancy study.

By share, this clone ranks as medium-sized. The chain combines TRBV9 with TRBJ1-1; 7 nucleotides line up with TRBD1. Germline V gene sequence: CDR1 SGDLS, CDR2 YYNGEE. CDR3 size: 17 residues. V gave up 4 bases and J gave up 0 bases; unmatched junction bases: 12. The CDR3: CASSIDREKGMNTEAFF. The CDR3 bases are TGTGCCAGCAGCATTGACAGGGAGAAGGGTATGAACACTGAAGCTTTCTTT.

This clone was recorded only once. The V and J genes are TRBV21-1 and TRBJ2-7; TRBD2, the table's D call, was not compared with the DNA. TRBV21-1 is reported as a pseudogene. The CDR3 has 12 residues. The CDR3 here is CASSKVVHEQYF. The CDR3 coding sequence is TGTGCCAGCAGCAAAGTAGTACACGAGCAGTACTTC.

In nucleotides, the CDR3 is TGTGCCAGCAGCTTAGGCGGCGGGTCCCCTAGCACAGATACGCAGTATTTT. As protein: CASSLGGGSPSTDTQYF. The chain is built from TRBV7-9 and TRBJ2-3; TRBD2 is a possible D gene (5 bases). With 1 base removed from V and 0 bases from J, the gap between germline ends came to 14 bases. CDR3 length: 17 amino acids. Per germline, CDR1 SEHNR and CDR2 FQNEAQ (reference sequence).

V usage is TRBV10-2 and J usage is TRBJ1-5, with 7 positions matching TRBD1. This CDR3 comprises 15 residues. Trimming at V came to 8 bases and at J to 1 base, leaving 8 bases not matched to a gene. Per germline, CDR1 WSHSY and CDR2 SAAADI. CDR3 nucleotide sequence: TGCGCCAGCGGGATTACAGGGGAGAGCAATCAGCCCCAGCATTTT. Translating it yields CASGITGESNQPQHF.

The J gene is TRBJ1-1, the V gene TRBV27; TRBD1 matches at 8 bases. J was trimmed by 6 bases and V by 4 bases; bases with no gene match: 4. The CDR3 sequence is 13 residues long. The germline V gene has CDR1 MNHEY and CDR2 SMNVEV (reference sequence). For the CDR3, the DNA is TGTGCCAGCAGTTGGACAGGGAGGTCTGAAGCTTTCTTT. Its protein is CASSWTGRSEAFF.

This clone has more than one count but fewer than ten. The chain recombines TRBV25-1 with TRBJ2-5, with TRBD1 identical over 8 bases. Germline V gives CDR1 MGHDK, CDR2 SYGVNS. This CDR3 comprises 13 residues. J was trimmed by 6 bases and V by 4 bases; bases with no gene match: 4. CDR3 in DNA: TGTGCCAGCAGTGGAACAGGGGGACAGACCCAGTACTTC. Amino acid sequence: CASSGTGGQTQYF.

The chain combines TRBV29-1 with TRBJ2-1, with 8 bases matching TRBD1. Trimming took 1 base from V and 7 from J; bases not matched to a gene: 12. Germline V CDR1 and CDR2: SQVTM, ANQGSEA. This CDR3 has 16 residues. The CDR3 DNA follows: TGCAGCGTTGAAGTCGGGACAGGCTACCTAGGGAATGAGCAGTTCTTC. This translates into CSVEVGTGYLGNEQFF.

V is TRBV29-1 and J is TRBJ2-1, with TRBD2 matching over 14 bases. CDR1 and CDR2 from the germline V gene are SQVTM and ANQGSEA. The V gene end was trimmed by 2 bases and the J gene end by 0 bases; junction bases not matched to a gene: 12. CDR3 length equals 20 residues. CDR3 sequence (DNA): TGCAGCGTTGAAAGACCATGGACTAGCGGGGGGCGCGGCTCCTACAATGAGCAGTTCTTC. It is translated as CSVERPWTSGGRGSYNEQFF.

V and J are TRBV28 and TRBJ2-4; the D gene is possibly TRBD1 (6 bases). Germline V lookup: CDR1 MDHEN, CDR2 SYDVKM. The CDR3 consists of 16 residues. Trimming took off 3 bases at V and 3 bases at J, with 15 bases between the two ends. The CDR3 loop reads CASSFRGTRVKNIQYF. CDR3 in DNA: TGTGCCAGCAGTTTTAGGGGGACGAGGGTCAAAAACATTCAGTACTTC.